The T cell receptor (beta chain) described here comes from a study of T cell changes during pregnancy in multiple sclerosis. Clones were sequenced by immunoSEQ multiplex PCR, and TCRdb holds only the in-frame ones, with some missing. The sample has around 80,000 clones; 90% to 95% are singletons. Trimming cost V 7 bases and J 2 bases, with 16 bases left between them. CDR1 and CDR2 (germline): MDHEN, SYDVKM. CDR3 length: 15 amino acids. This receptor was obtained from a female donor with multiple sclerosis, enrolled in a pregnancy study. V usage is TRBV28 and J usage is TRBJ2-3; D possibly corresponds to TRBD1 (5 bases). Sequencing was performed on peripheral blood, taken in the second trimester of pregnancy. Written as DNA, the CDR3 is TGTGCCAGCACCAGTGTGAGACAGTACACAGATACGCAGTATTTT. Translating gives CASTSVRQYTDTQYF.